The entry below describes one T cell receptor beta chain. It has no known antigen specificity. The germline V gene provides CDR1 MNHEY and CDR2 SVGAGI. Measured from the cysteine to the phenylalanine, the CDR3 is 14 residues long. DNA for this receptor is not on file. Sequencing was carried out with a NextSeq 550. The Human TCR Profiling Kit (MiLaboratory) was used to prepare UMI-labeled 5' RACE TRB cDNA libraries. The full amount of extracted RNA was used for cDNA synthesis, and the full amount of resulting cDNA was used for PCR amplification. Libraries were prepared in parallel using an identical number of PCR cycles. The study's own analysis went as follows. About 54,000 +/- 9,700 unique UMI-labeled TRB cDNA molecules per library were extracted with MIGEC and MiXCR, with at least two reads per UMI required. An average of around 40,000 +/- 10,000 functional in-frame TRB CDR3 nucleotide clonotypes without stop codons was found per library. After each sample was downsampled to 5000 UMI-labeled TRB molecules, VDJtools was used to calculate diversity metrics such as normalized Shannon-Wiener and Chao1. VDJtools was used to calculate clonotype-size-weighted physicochemical properties of the central five CDR3 residues, namely interaction energy, strength, volume and Kidera factor 4. TCRdb reprocessed the reads into one record per CDR3 protein sequence, lacking DNA. The V and J calls shown here were made by TCRdb, not taken from the authors' results. This sample's table lists 150,000 or so distinct CDR3 sequences. Nearly 0.5% of the sample goes to the ten largest clones.

For each CD8+ T cell subset, flow sorting was done in triplicate, and 310,000 or so cells per subset went directly into RLT lysis buffer. Naive CD8+ T cells were defined stringently as CD45RO-CCR7+CD27+CD95- to exclude memory contaminants. Peripheral blood mononuclear cells were isolated from buffy coats by standard density gradient centrifugation. A FACSAria III was used to flow-sort naive CXCR3-negative and CXCR3-positive CD8+ T cells. Total RNA was extracted from sorted cells with an RNeasy Mini Kit. This sample was included in a study of CXCR3-negative and CXCR3-positive naive CD8 T cells (dated by TCRdb to the late 2010s). With regard to the full study: In total, roughly 140 million TRB reads were obtained, corresponding to roughly 1.5 +/- 0.3 million reads per library. Diversity and physicochemical repertoire analyses were performed on approximately 10 donors pooled from two independent experiments. Naive subsets from about 5 donors and memory cells from 3 donors were included in the TRBV-TRBJ cluster analysis. The paper as a whole reports these results and caveats: Compared with CXCR3-negative naive cells, CXCR3-positive naive cells had TRB CDR3s with higher hydrophobicity (lower Kidera factor 4), lower energy, and higher strength and volume indices. CXCR3 expression partially decreased after cryopreservation, so most assays used freshly isolated PBMCs. Surface CD5, linked to self-reactivity in mice, was comparable between naive subsets; TCR interaction strength was therefore also inferred from TRB CDR3 physicochemical properties. Similar TRBV-TRBJ usage was shown by naive CXCR3-negative and CXCR3-positive cells from the same donor, whereas distinct patterns were shown by memory cells. Comparably high repertoire diversity was found in both naive subsets, whereas much lower repertoire diversity was found in memory CD8+ T cells.

Sequenced material: naive CXCR3+ CD8+ T cells from blood. The cell subset or site label, read with the paper, signifies: CD45RO-CCR7+CD27+CD95- naive CD8+ T cells expressing CXCR3 (TNR3+). In this chain, TRBV6-5 is recombined with TRBJ2-7; TCRdb's D call, TRBD1, is unchecked because there is no DNA. The receptor's source is a human donor in good health. Some clones in this sample may be carry-over from other donors' samples. The CDR3 corresponds to CASSYDSEPYEQYF.